Presented here are 11 T cell receptor beta chains from one specimen sequenced in a study of blood T cell repertoires in COVID-19. TCRdb's table, derived via immunoSEQ multiplex PCR, lists solely in-frame clones and lacks some. Of a few hundred thousand clones listed, roughly 89% are singletons. Sample: peripheral blood. The receptors come from a woman in her 40s who had recovered from COVID-19.

This chain joins TRBV28 and TRBJ2-7; the match to TRBD1 covers 9 bases. This CDR3 is built from 16 residues. V shed 6 bases, J shed 3 bases, and the junction held 12 bases outside the gene matches. Germline loops: CDR1 MDHEN, CDR2 SYDVKM. CDR3 amino acids: CASSYHKRTGDYEQYF. The CDR3 region has the DNA TGTGCCAGCAGCTATCACAAGAGGACAGGGGACTACGAGCAGTACTTC.

V usage is TRBV5-6 and J usage is TRBJ1-1; 8 bases fit TRBD1. This CDR3 is 14 amino acids long. The ends lost 4 bases at V and 1 base at J; junction bases unmatched: 3. Germline CDR1 is SGHDT and CDR2 is YYEEEE. CDR3 region: CASSVGQANTEAFF. The CDR3, as DNA: TGTGCCAGCAGCGTGGGACAGGCGAACACTGAAGCTTTCTTT.

The chain joins TRBV28 to TRBJ1-1; D gene uncertain. Trimming stripped 7 bases from V and 6 bases from J, with 9 bases between. The CDR3 is 11 amino acids. The germline V gene encodes CDR1 MDHEN and CDR2 SYDVKM. CDR3: CASTQMAEAFF. CDR3 coding DNA: TGTGCCAGCACACAAATGGCTGAAGCTTTCTTT. The whole variable domain, remainder taken from reference TRBV28 and TRBJ1-1, is DVKVTQSSRYLVKRTGEKVFLECVQDMDHENMFWYRQDPGLGLRLIYFSYDVKMKEKGDIPEGYSVSREKKERFSLILESASTNQTSMYLCASTQMAEAFFGQGTRLTVV.

V and J are TRBV5-4 and TRBJ2-1; TRBD2 matches 8 bases. The trim removed 4 bases at V and 5 bases at J, leaving 5 bases unmatched. Germline V gene data show CDR1 as SGHNT and CDR2 as YYREEE (reference sequence). The CDR3 loop spans 14 amino acids. This CDR3 is CASSPVLADNEQFF. The CDR3 DNA reads as TGTGCCAGCAGCCCCGTACTAGCGGACAATGAGCAGTTCTTC.

V and J are TRBV5-1 and TRBJ2-1; 8 bases match TRBD2. V was pared by 1 base and J by 8 bases, with 14 bases of the junction left unmatched. The CDR3 is 17 residues long. The germline gives CDR1 SGHRS, CDR2 YFSETQ. In nucleotides, the CDR3 is TGCGCCAGCAGCTTGCCGGCTCTAGCGGGCCCGGGGTATGAGCAGTTCTTC. Protein: CASSLPALAGPGYEQFF.

The genes are TRBV7-9 and TRBJ2-7; D gene ambiguous. The V and J ends lost 8 bases and 2 bases respectively, with 13 bases between them. The CDR3 totals 13 residues. Germline CDR1 reads SEHNR; CDR2 reads FQNEAQ (reference sequence). The CDR3 nucleotides are TGTGCCAGCCGAACTACTGGCACCTACGAGCAGTACTTC. The encoded protein is CASRTTGTYEQYF.

This clone was detected only a few times. The chain has TRBV27 and TRBJ1-4; possible D gene TRBD1, 5 bases. Trimming took 5 bases from V and 2 from J, leaving 15 bases between them. Germline CDR1 MNHEY, CDR2 SMNVEV (reference sequence). This CDR3 has 16 residues. This chain's CDR3 is CASSGNPGRTNEKLFF. The CDR3 region has the DNA TGTGCCAGCAGTGGCAACCCAGGGAGGACTAATGAAAAACTGTTTTTT.

About this clone itself: Other DNA sequences from this sample encode an identical CDR3 as well. The V and J genes are TRBV9 and TRBJ1-5, with D unresolved. The CDR3 runs 14 residues. Germline CDR1 reads SGDLS; CDR2 reads YYNGEE. V was clipped by 4 bases and J by 0 bases, with 8 bases between them. The CDR3 loop is CASSTTGSNQPQHF. The CDR3 bases are TGTGCCAGCAGCACCACGGGTAGCAATCAGCCCCAGCATTTT.

This clone appeared a single time. The rearrangement uses TRBV19 and TRBJ2-1; D gene uncertain. The CDR3 has 12 amino acids. With 4 bases removed from V and 4 bases from J, the gap between germline ends came to 5 bases. Germline CDR1 reads LNHDA; CDR2 reads SQIVND (reference sequence). Here the CDR3 DNA reads TGTGCCAGTAGTACCCTTTACAATGAGCAGTTCTTC. Its translation: CASSTLYNEQFF.

The chain employs TRBV7-2 and TRBJ1-1, with 7 bases matching TRBD1. CDR1 and CDR2 (germline): SGHTA, FQGNSA. Unmatched junction bases numbered 5, after V lost 5 bases and J lost 5 bases. The CDR3 sequence is 13 residues long. The DNA for the CDR3 is TGTGCCAGCAGCGTACAGGGGAGAACTGAAGCTTTCTTT. Translation gives CASSVQGRTEAFF.

The rearrangement uses TRBV9 and TRBJ2-6; 8 nucleotides line up with TRBD2. The CDR3 sequence is 18 residues long. The V gene's germline CDR1 is SGDLS and CDR2 YYNGEE. The trim removed 3 bases at V and 4 bases at J, leaving 12 bases unmatched. DNA for the CDR3: TGTGCCAGCAGCGGGTCTTTAGCGGGGATGAGGGGGGCCAACGTCCTGACTTTC. This encodes CASSGSLAGMRGANVLTF.